The clone carrying this T cell receptor (beta chain) was detected a few times. The antigen is not known. These data come from a study of shared clonotypes between healthy human individuals. The assay was immunoSEQ multiplex PCR, and TCRdb's table has in-frame clones only and misses some. Here the sample spans approximately 100,000 clones, around 71% being singletons. General observations from the study: Compared with clonotypes that all four donors shared, non-shared clonotypes had lower generation probabilities. Estimated clonotype richness was generally higher in naive than memory subsets.

The receptor was isolated from a woman in her 30s in good health. The sequenced sample was memory CD8+ T cells sorted from blood. As to subset: CD45RO+ cells pooled with CCR7-negative TemRA cells.

Here the CDR3 DNA reads TGTGCCAGCAGCCAACGGACTAGCGACTACAATGAGCAGTTCTTC. It is translated as CASSQRTSDYNEQFF. This chain links TRBV5-4 with TRBJ2-1, with 9 bases lining up with TRBD2. V shed 4 bases and J 3 bases; nucleotides not matched to a gene: 5. This CDR3 contains 15 residues. Germline V lookup: CDR1 SGHNT, CDR2 YYREEE (reference sequence).